Following are 12 T cell receptor beta chains from one sample sequenced in a study of T-cell reconstitution after alpha-beta-depleted transplantation in children. Unique molecular identifiers were incorporated into the prepared TCRbeta library. One entry per CDR3 protein, called by TCRdb with MiXCR from the PCR reads. The sample includes just over 950,000 distinct CDR3 sequences, 25% to 35% of them seen just once. This sample comprised PBMCs, mostly from graft donor cells, obtained 360 days after TCRalphabeta/CD19-depleted stem cell transplant. These TCRs come from a boy in the first two years of life who had a stem cell transplant for SCID, so the T cells may come from the graft donor.

The V gene is TRBV15, the J gene TRBJ2-2; 9 bases match TRBD2. The J segment lost 4 bases and the V segment lost 8 bases, leaving 5 bases of the junction unmatched. There are 14 residues in the CDR3. CDR1 is LNHNV, CDR2 YYDKDF, per germline (reference sequence). CDR3 protein: CATDAGGATGELFF. The DNA of the CDR3 is TGTGCCACCGACGCGGGGGGGGCCACCGGGGAGCTGTTTTTT.

V gene TRBV11-2 combines with J gene TRBJ1-5; D is undetermined. Germline assignment: CDR1 SGHAT and CDR2 FQNNGV. This CDR3 contains 16 residues. The V gene lost 0 bases and the J gene lost 2 bases, with 11 bases spanning the gap. The CDR3 nucleotides read TGTGCCAGCAGCTTAGATCAACCAAGGGGCAATCAGCCCCAGCATTTT. Translated: CASSLDQPRGNQPQHF.

This clonotype was observed a few times. This chain joins TRBV10-3 and TRBJ2-5; no definite D call. CDR1 and CDR2 from the germline V gene are ENHRY and SYGVKD. The V gene lost 4 bases and the J gene lost 6 bases, with 9 bases spanning the gap. The CDR3 is made up of 12 amino acids. CDR3 nucleotide sequence: TGTGCCATCAGTGCGACCCTGCAGACCCAGTACTTC. It specifies CAISATLQTQYF.

Notes on this clonotype: In this CDR3 the conserved last residue, phenylalanine or tryptophan, is missing, so a read error is likely. This chain links TRBV5-6 with TRBJ2-1; TRBD2 matches 10 bases. This CDR3 contains 16 residues. Germline CDR1 and CDR2: SGHDT and YYEEEE. V shed 3 bases, J shed 2 bases, and the junction held 5 bases outside the gene matches. This CDR3 is CASSWGLAGAYNEQFY. CDR3 DNA sequence: TGTGCCAGCAGCTGGGGGCTAGCGGGGGCCTACAATGAGCAGTTCTAC.

This chain uses TRBV5-1 with TRBJ2-6; D unclear. The V gene lost 5 bases and the J gene lost 0 bases, with 9 bases spanning the gap. The V gene's germline CDR1 is SGHRS and CDR2 YFSETQ. CDR3 length equals 15 residues. CDR3 loop: CASSSQTSGANVLTF. CDR3 nucleotides: TGCGCCAGCAGTTCGCAAACCTCTGGGGCCAACGTCCTGACTTTC.

This clonotype was seen more than once but under ten times. The V call is TRBV11-2, the J call TRBJ1-6; D is uncertain. The germline CDR1 and CDR2 sequences are SGHAT and FQNNGV. The ends were cut back, 5 bases at V and 10 bases at J, with 30 bases in the middle. The CDR3 extends over 19 amino acids. Written as DNA, the CDR3 is TGTGCCAGCAGCCCTCCATGGGGAGGACCACGCTCTTTAAGGTCACCCCTCCACTTT. It codes for CASSPPWGGPRSLRSPLHF.

Here the CDR3 DNA reads TGCAGCGGGAATCAGGGGGGATTCGAAGCTTTCTTT. Translated, it gives CSGNQGGFEAFF. The rearrangement links TRBV29-1 to TRBJ1-1, with TRBD1 matching over 7 bases. V trimming: 7 bases; J trimming: 8 bases; junction bases outside the gene matches: 10. CDR3 length equals 12 residues. The germline V gene has CDR1 SQVTM and CDR2 ANQGSEA.

The chain combines TRBV11-2 with TRBJ2-7, with TRBD2 identical over 10 bases. V was pared by 6 bases and J by 0 bases, with 5 bases of the junction left unmatched. Germline V gene data show CDR1 as SGHAT and CDR2 as FQNNGV. The CDR3 sequence is 15 residues long. The CDR3 protein is CASRRGTSVSYEQYF. Here the CDR3 DNA reads TGTGCCAGCAGACGAGGGACTAGCGTCTCCTACGAGCAGTACTTC.

V gene TRBV7-9 combines with J gene TRBJ2-2, with TRBD1 matching over 7 bases. The CDR3 totals 15 residues. Trimming cost V 3 bases and J 6 bases; bases outside gene matches: 7. Looked up from germline, CDR1 is SEHNR and CDR2 is FQNEAQ (reference sequence). In DNA form, the CDR3 reads TGTGCCAGCAGCTTCGTGACAGGGAAGCCCGGGGAGCTGTTTTTT. It specifies CASSFVTGKPGELFF.

This clonotype came up a few times. The chain joins TRBV20-1 to TRBJ2-3; D is unclear. This CDR3 contains 14 residues. The germline gives CDR1 DFQATT, CDR2 SNEGSKA (reference sequence). Between the trimmed V and J ends, which lost 3 bases and 0 bases, there was a span of 10 bases. CDR3 protein: CSASGVLSTDTQYF. CDR3 nucleotide sequence: TGCAGTGCTAGTGGGGTTCTTAGCACAGATACGCAGTATTTT.

The chain uses TRBV20-1 and TRBJ2-1; TRBD2 might be the D (6 bases). This CDR3 region has 15 residues. Germline loops: CDR1 DFQATT, CDR2 SNEGSKA (reference sequence). The ends were cut back, 6 bases at V and 3 bases at J, with 18 bases in the middle. The CDR3 is CSAATRRGVYNEQFF. CDR3 nucleotide sequence: TGCAGTGCAGCAACGCGGCGGGGAGTCTACAATGAGCAGTTCTTC.

This chain connects TRBV29-1 to TRBJ1-2; the D gene is possibly TRBD1 (5 bases). The V gene lost 0 bases and the J gene lost 3 bases, with 11 bases spanning the gap. In germline, CDR1 is SQVTM, CDR2 ANQGSEA. The CDR3 has 14 residues. The CDR3 nucleotides are TGCAGCGTTGAAGATCGCTTGACAGACTATGGCTACACCTTC. Encoded protein: CSVEDRLTDYGYTF. Complete variable domain (other parts from reference TRBV29-1 and TRBJ1-2): SAVISQKPSRDICQRGTSLTIQCQVDSQVTMMFWYRQQPGQSLTLIATANQGSEATYESGFVIDKFPISRPNLTFSTLTVSNMSPEDSSIYLCSVEDRLTDYGYTFGSGTRLTVV.